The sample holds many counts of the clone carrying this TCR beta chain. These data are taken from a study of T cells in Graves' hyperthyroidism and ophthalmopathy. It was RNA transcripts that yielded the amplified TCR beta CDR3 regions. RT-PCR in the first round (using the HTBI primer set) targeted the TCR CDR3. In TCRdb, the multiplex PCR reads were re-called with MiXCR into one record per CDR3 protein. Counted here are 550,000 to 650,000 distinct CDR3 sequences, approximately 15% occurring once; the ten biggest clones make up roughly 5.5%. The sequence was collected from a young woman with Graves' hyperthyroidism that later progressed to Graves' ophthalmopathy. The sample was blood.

The CDR3 DNA reads as TGTGCCAGCAGCTTCTCGCGGGAGTCCTACGAGCAGTACTTC. As protein: CASSFSRESYEQYF. This sequence joins TRBV7-6 and TRBJ2-7; 7 bases are shared with TRBD2. This CDR3 has 14 amino acids. The trim removed 3 bases at V and 1 base at J, leaving 3 bases unmatched. Germline values: CDR1 SGHVS, CDR2 FNYEAQ. Supplemented by reference TRBV7-6 and TRBJ2-7, the full variable domain reads GAGVSQSPRYKVTKRGQDVALRCDPISGHVSLYWYRQALGQGPEFLTYFNYEAQQDKSGLPNDRFSAERPEGSISTLTIQRTEQRDSAMYRCASSFSRESYEQYFGPGTRLTVT.